This T cell receptor beta chain derives from a study of T cells after yellow fever vaccination. Whole-study context: SMART-Seq v4 Ultra Low Input prepared the low-cell-number fractions.

V trimming: 0 bases; J trimming: 13 bases; junction bases outside the gene matches: 13. Germline loops: CDR1 SGHVS, CDR2 FQNEAQ. The CDR3 runs 17 residues. This clonotype was observed at least ten times. What it recognizes is unknown. Making TCR cDNA involved 5'RACE template switching, which added UMIs and a universal primer site. TCRdb passed the 5' RACE reads through MiXCR, listing each CDR3 protein once. This table holds under 150,000 distinct CDR3 sequences, 7.7% found once. Findings of the study overall: Researchers cautioned that FACS-sorted repertoires could harbor abundant clonotypes contaminating from the bulk population. Post-booster repertoires again held most primary-vaccination clones (just under 97% CD4, over 80% CD8).

Sample: CD4+ T cells sorted from PBMCs, taken 5 days after the yellow fever booster vaccination. The receptor was isolated from a man aged 25-45 years who received the YFV17D yellow fever vaccine. The V gene is TRBV7-8, the J gene TRBJ2-1; 12 nucleotides agree with TRBD2. The CDR3 nucleotides read TGTGCCAGCAGCTTAGCGCGAGGACTAGCGGGACGAATGAAACAGTTCTTC. Translation gives CASSLARGLAGRMKQFF.